The clone carrying this T cell receptor (beta chain) showed up many times. The antigen is not known. Each CDR3 protein gets one entry after TCRdb re-called the reads with MiXCR. The profile shows more than 500,000 distinct CDR3 sequences, approximately 15% of them singletons. These data originate in a study of T cell repertoires in cytomegalovirus infection. For the study at large: From public TCR beta signatures came an indication of both CMV infection and matching HLA type.

Study-wide results and caveats: Within the response measured ex vivo, HLA-C-restricted CMV-specific TCR beta clonotypes were dominant. Identification of carriers of CMV plus the relevant HLA was achieved through cumulative public TCR beta family frequency.

This sequence was found in a human donor in good health (CMV status not recorded). Some clones in this sample may be carry-over from other donors' samples. The specimen was CD8+ T cells from PBMCs.

This chain's CDR3 is CASSFRGAGGNEQFF. As DNA, the CDR3 is TGTGCCAGCAGCTTCAGGGGGGCGGGTGGCAATGAGCAGTTCTTC. This chain links TRBV7-2 with TRBJ2-1, with a weak D call TRBD1 (7 bases). Germline CDR1 reads SGHTA; CDR2 reads FQGNSA. The CDR3 runs to 15 residues. The ends were cut back, 3 bases at V and 6 bases at J, with 15 bases in the middle.